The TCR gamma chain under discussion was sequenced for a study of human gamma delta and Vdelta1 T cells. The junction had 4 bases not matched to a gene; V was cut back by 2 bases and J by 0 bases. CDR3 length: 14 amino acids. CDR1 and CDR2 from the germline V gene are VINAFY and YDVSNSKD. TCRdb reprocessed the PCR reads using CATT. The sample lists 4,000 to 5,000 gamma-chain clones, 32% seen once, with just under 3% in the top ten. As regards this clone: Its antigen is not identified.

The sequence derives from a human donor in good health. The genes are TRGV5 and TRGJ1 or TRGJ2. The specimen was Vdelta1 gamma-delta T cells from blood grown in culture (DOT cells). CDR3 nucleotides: TGTGCCACCTGGGACAAATCGAATTATTATAAGAAACTCTTT. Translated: CATWDKSNYYKKLF.